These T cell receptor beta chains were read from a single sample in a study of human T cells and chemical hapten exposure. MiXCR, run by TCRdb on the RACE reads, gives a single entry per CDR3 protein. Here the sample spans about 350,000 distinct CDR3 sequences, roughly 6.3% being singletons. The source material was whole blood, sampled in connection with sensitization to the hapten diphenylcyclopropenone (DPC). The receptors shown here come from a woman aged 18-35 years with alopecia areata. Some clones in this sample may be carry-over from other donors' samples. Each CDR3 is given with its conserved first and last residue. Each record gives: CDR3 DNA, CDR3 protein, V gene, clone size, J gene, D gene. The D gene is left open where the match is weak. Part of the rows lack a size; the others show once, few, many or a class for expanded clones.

cdr3_nt: TGTGCCAGCAGACGGAGGACCGGGACAGTGAGAGCCCAACCCCTCCACTTT
cdr3_aa: CASRRRTGTVRAQPLHF
v_call: TRBV12-3/TRBV12-4
clone_size: .
j_call: TRBJ1-6
d_call: TRBD1

cdr3_nt: TGTGCCATCAGCTCCTGGGGACAGTCACCCCTCCACTTT
cdr3_aa: CAISSWGQSPLHF
v_call: TRBV10-3
clone_size: .
j_call: TRBJ1-6
d_call: TRBD1

cdr3_nt: TGTGCCAGCAGCTTAGCGTTCGCCCCTGAAGCTTTCTTT
cdr3_aa: CASSLAFAPEAFF
v_call: TRBV7-8
clone_size: few
j_call: TRBJ1-1
d_call: .

cdr3_nt: TGTGCCATCAGTGACCCAACAGGCTTCCAAGAGACCCAGTACTTC
cdr3_aa: CAISDPTGFQETQYF
v_call: TRBV10-3
clone_size: many
j_call: TRBJ2-5
d_call: .

cdr3_nt: TGCAGTGCCACGACAGGGTTGGGCAATCAGCCCCAGCATTTT
cdr3_aa: CSATTGLGNQPQHF
v_call: TRBV20-1
clone_size: many
j_call: TRBJ1-5
d_call: TRBD1

cdr3_nt: TGCAGCGTCGCGGGACTAGCGGGTCAAGAGACCCAGTACTTC
cdr3_aa: CSVAGLAGQETQYF
v_call: TRBV29-1
clone_size: .
j_call: TRBJ2-5
d_call: TRBD2

cdr3_nt: TGTGCCAGCAGGCTTGGACAAAACACCGGGGAGCTGTTTTTT
cdr3_aa: CASRLGQNTGELFF
v_call: TRBV12-3/TRBV12-4
clone_size: .
j_call: TRBJ2-2
d_call: .

cdr3_nt: TGCGCCAGCAGCCCGCCCTCCGGGACAGGGTACCACGAGCAGTACTTC
cdr3_aa: CASSPPSGTGYHEQYF
v_call: TRBV5-1
clone_size: many
j_call: TRBJ2-7
d_call: TRBD1

cdr3_nt: TGTGCCGCCAGATCTAGCCACGAGACCCAGTACTTC
cdr3_aa: CAARSSHETQYF
v_call: TRBV3-1
clone_size: many
j_call: TRBJ2-5
d_call: .

cdr3_nt: TGTGCCAGCAGCCCCCGCAGGAGTGAGTCTGAAGCTTTCTTT
cdr3_aa: CASSPRRSESEAFF
v_call: TRBV12-3/TRBV12-4
clone_size: few
j_call: TRBJ1-1
d_call: .

cdr3_nt: TGTGCCAGCAGCTTAGCTCCAGGGGGCTACGGTCAGCCCCAGCATTTT
cdr3_aa: CASSLAPGGYGQPQHF
v_call: TRBV7-2
clone_size: many
j_call: TRBJ1-5
d_call: TRBD1

cdr3_nt: TGTGCCAGCAGTTATAGCGGGATTGGCCCAGATACGCAGTATTTT
cdr3_aa: CASSYSGIGPDTQYF
v_call: TRBV5-5
clone_size: .
j_call: TRBJ2-3
d_call: TRBD2

cdr3_nt: TGCAGTGCTAGTAGCGGGGGAAGCTCCTACGAGCAGTACTTC
cdr3_aa: CSASSGGSSYEQYF
v_call: TRBV20-1
clone_size: .
j_call: TRBJ2-7
d_call: TRBD2

cdr3_nt: TGCAGTGCTAGTGGCGCAGGGGGTAATTCACCCCTCCACTTT
cdr3_aa: CSASGAGGNSPLHF
v_call: TRBV20-1
clone_size: many
j_call: TRBJ1-6
d_call: TRBD1

cdr3_nt: TGTGCCAGCAGCCAAGGGACAGGGAACTATGGCTACACCTTC
cdr3_aa: CASSQGTGNYGYTF
v_call: TRBV3-1
clone_size: many
j_call: TRBJ1-2
d_call: TRBD1

cdr3_nt: TGCAGTGCTACCCCTGGTCGGGGGTATGGCTACACCTTC
cdr3_aa: CSATPGRGYGYTF
v_call: TRBV20-1
clone_size: .
j_call: TRBJ1-2
d_call: .

cdr3_nt: TGTGCCAGCTCACCATTCTCAGGAGTCCACGAGCAGTACTTC
cdr3_aa: CASSPFSGVHEQYF
v_call: TRBV18
clone_size: many
j_call: TRBJ2-7
d_call: .

cdr3_nt: TGTGCCAGCAGCGTAAGCGGGGGAACGAACACTGAAGCTTTCTTT
cdr3_aa: CASSVSGGTNTEAFF
v_call: TRBV9
clone_size: .
j_call: TRBJ1-1
d_call: .

cdr3_nt: TGTGCCAGCAGCCCAACTGGGGACGAGCAGTACTTC
cdr3_aa: CASSPTGDEQYF
v_call: TRBV25-1
clone_size: many
j_call: TRBJ2-7
d_call: .

cdr3_nt: TGCGCCAGCAGCGCATCGACTAGCGAAGTCACAGATACGCAGTATTTT
cdr3_aa: CASSASTSEVTDTQYF
v_call: TRBV5-1
clone_size: few
j_call: TRBJ2-3
d_call: TRBD2

cdr3_nt: TGTGCCAGCAGCCAAGATCGGTTGCCAATAAACTATGGCTACACCTTC
cdr3_aa: CASSQDRLPINYGYTF
v_call: TRBV4-2
clone_size: many
j_call: TRBJ1-2
d_call: .

cdr3_nt: TGTGCCAGCAGTACCCCGACCGACAAGATTTGGGGCACTGAAGCTTTCTTT
cdr3_aa: CASSTPTDKIWGTEAFF
v_call: TRBV6-6
clone_size: many
j_call: TRBJ1-1
d_call: .

cdr3_nt: TGTGCCAGCAGCCCCGGGACAGTTAGCACAGATACGCAGTATTTT
cdr3_aa: CASSPGTVSTDTQYF
v_call: TRBV9
clone_size: many
j_call: TRBJ2-3
d_call: TRBD1

cdr3_nt: TGTGCCAGCAGTTTAGGATGGGGAGATACGCAGTATTTT
cdr3_aa: CASSLGWGDTQYF
v_call: TRBV12-3/TRBV12-4
clone_size: few
j_call: TRBJ2-3
d_call: .

cdr3_nt: TGTGCCAGCAGCTTCGTACGCGGCACAGATACGCAGTATTTT
cdr3_aa: CASSFVRGTDTQYF
v_call: TRBV7-2
clone_size: .
j_call: TRBJ2-3
d_call: .

cdr3_nt: TGTGCCACCGGATCAGTTGCTAGCGGGGAAATAGAAGAGACCCAGTACTTC
cdr3_aa: CATGSVASGEIEETQYF
v_call: TRBV24-1
clone_size: many
j_call: TRBJ2-5
d_call: TRBD2

cdr3_nt: TGCAGCCCCCTGGGGGCTCCCTACAATGAGCAGTTCTTC
cdr3_aa: CSPLGAPYNEQFF
v_call: TRBV29-1
clone_size: many
j_call: TRBJ2-1
d_call: .

cdr3_nt: TGTGCCAGCACTGGGGACAGGGAGACAGATACGCAGTATTTT
cdr3_aa: CASTGDRETDTQYF
v_call: TRBV12-3/TRBV12-4
clone_size: .
j_call: TRBJ2-3
d_call: TRBD1

cdr3_nt: TGTGCCAGCAGCATTCATAAGGCCCCCCACACAGATACGCAGTATTTT
cdr3_aa: CASSIHKAPHTDTQYF
v_call: TRBV12-3/TRBV12-4
clone_size: many
j_call: TRBJ2-3
d_call: .

cdr3_nt: TGTGCCAGCAGCACCCCAATTGACAGGGGGAATCAGGCCAAAAACATTCAGTACTTC
cdr3_aa: CASSTPIDRGNQAKNIQYF
v_call: TRBV7-2
clone_size: many
j_call: TRBJ2-4
d_call: TRBD1

cdr3_nt: TGTGCCAGCAGCCAATCGGGAACCGAGGGGAACGGCTACACCTTC
cdr3_aa: CASSQSGTEGNGYTF
v_call: TRBV3-1
clone_size: few
j_call: TRBJ1-2
d_call: .